Shown below are 27 T cell receptor beta chains from a single sample sequenced in a study of T cell repertoires in cytomegalovirus infection. TCRdb independently ran MiXCR on the reads; one entry per CDR3 protein. The sample has about 460,000 distinct CDR3 sequences; roughly 12% are singletons. Sequencing was performed on PBMCs. Source of these receptors: a human donor in good health (CMV status not recorded). Some clones in this sample may be carry-over from other donors' samples.

The V call is TRBV12-3 or TRBV12-4, the J call TRBJ1-1; perhaps TRBD1 as D (5 bases). This CDR3 has 14 amino acids. Trimming stripped 0 bases from V and 6 bases from J, with 11 bases between. The CDR3 is CASSLAAGTAEAFF. For the CDR3, the DNA is TGTGCCAGCAGTTTAGCGGCAGGGACGGCTGAAGCTTTCTTT.

This clonotype was seen repeatedly, ten times or more. The rearrangement joins TRBV7-8 to TRBJ1-5, with 11 bases aligning to TRBD1. The V gene's germline CDR1 is SGHVS and CDR2 FQNEAQ. With V trimmed by 5 bases and J by 5 bases, 8 bases remained unmatched. CDR3 length: 16 amino acids. CDR3 sequence: CASSLSGQGGYQPQHF. CDR3 sequence (DNA): TGTGCCAGCAGCCTTTCGGGACAGGGGGGCTATCAGCCCCAGCATTTT.

This clonotype appeared many times. The CDR3 spells CASSSLAGLAGELFF. In DNA, the CDR3 is TGTGCCAGCAGCTCACTAGCGGGGCTCGCCGGGGAGCTGTTTTTT. The chain carries TRBV11-2 and TRBJ2-2; 10 bases line up with TRBD2. The CDR3 has 15 amino acids. Per germline, CDR1 SGHAT and CDR2 FQNNGV. Trimming removed 4 bases from V and 6 bases from J; junction bases left unmatched: 5.

The table lists this clonotype with many counts. The chain joins TRBV28 to TRBJ2-7; D is ambiguous. V gave up 2 bases and J gave up 6 bases, with 17 bases separating them. This CDR3 has 15 residues. Germline CDR1 reads MDHEN; CDR2 reads SYDVKM. The CDR3 sequence: CASSLGSVKPGEQYF. In DNA form, the CDR3 reads TGTGCCAGCAGTTTAGGCTCCGTGAAGCCAGGCGAGCAGTACTTC.

The sample holds many counts of this clonotype. The chain uses TRBV12-3 or TRBV12-4 and TRBJ2-3; tentatively, D is TRBD2 (7 bases). The CDR3 contains 14 residues. V lost 4 bases, J lost 5 bases, and 13 bases lay in between. CDR3 nucleotides: TGTGCCAGCAGTTGGGGGGGGGCTGGAGATACGCAGTATTTT. Its translation: CASSWGGAGDTQYF.

This chain joins TRBV13 and TRBJ1-1; 8 bases map to TRBD1. The J segment lost 6 bases and the V segment lost 5 bases, leaving 8 bases of the junction unmatched. This CDR3 spans 14 amino acids. Germline CDR1 reads PRHDT; CDR2 reads FYEKMQ (reference sequence). The CDR3 loop reads CASSPGQGIPEAFF. Here the CDR3 DNA reads TGTGCCAGCAGCCCCGGACAGGGAATACCTGAAGCTTTCTTT.

This clonotype was observed a handful of times. The J gene is TRBJ1-1, the V gene TRBV6-6, with D possibly matching TRBD1 (5 bases). Germline V gene sequence: CDR1 MNHNY, CDR2 SVGAGI (reference sequence). With 0 bases removed from V and 5 bases from J, the gap between germline ends came to 13 bases. The CDR3 runs 15 residues. CDR3 residues: CASSYSGTQGTEAFF. The CDR3 nucleotides read TGTGCCAGCAGTTACTCTGGGACCCAAGGGACTGAAGCTTTCTTT.

This clonotype was observed at least ten times. The rearrangement uses TRBV7-2 and TRBJ1-2; D perhaps matches TRBD1 (5 bases). Trimming stripped 0 bases from V and 5 bases from J, with 10 bases between. CDR3 length: 14 residues. Germline V gene sequence: CDR1 SGHTA, CDR2 FQGNSA. CDR3 DNA: TGTGCCAGCAGCTTAGCAGGGGCACTTTATGGCTACACCTTC. This sequence encodes CASSLAGALYGYTF. Full variable domain (rest looked up from reference TRBV7-2 and TRBJ1-2): GAGVSQSPSNKVTEKGKDVELRCDPISGHTALYWYRQSLGQGLEFLIYFQGNSAPDKSGLPSDRFSAERTGGSVSTLTIQRTQQEDSAVYLCASSLAGALYGYTFGSGTRLTVV.

At least ten counts were recorded for this clonotype. The chain links TRBV7-6 to TRBJ2-2; D is perhaps TRBD2 (6 bases). Trimming took 5 bases from V and 3 from J, leaving 13 bases between them. The CDR3 spans 15 residues. The germline V gene encodes CDR1 SGHVS and CDR2 FNYEAQ. As DNA, the CDR3 is TGTGCCAGCAGCCCCTCCGGGGGTTACACCGGGGAGCTGTTTTTT. This sequence encodes CASSPSGGYTGELFF.

This clonotype was found many times. The chain couples TRBV5-8 to TRBJ2-2; tentatively, D is TRBD1 (5 bases). In germline, CDR1 is SGHTS, CDR2 YDEGEE. The length of the CDR3 is 15 residues. V was shortened by 3 bases and J by 2 bases, with 11 bases between the two germline ends. The CDR3 nucleotides read TGTGCCAGCAGCTGGGGCCCAACTAACACCGGGGAGCTGTTTTTT. It specifies CASSWGPTNTGELFF.

This clonotype was observed many times. This chain uses TRBV6-1 with TRBJ1-5; a weak D match, TRBD1 (5 bases). The CDR3 has 16 amino acids. Trimming shortened V by 5 bases and J by 0 bases, and 14 bases separated the two germline ends. The germline CDR1 and CDR2 sequences are MNHNS and SASEGT. CDR3 region: CASSPARGVSNQPQHF. CDR3 sequence (DNA): TGTGCCAGCAGTCCCGCCCGGGGGGTTAGCAATCAGCCCCAGCATTTT.

This clonotype has at least ten counts. In nucleotides, the CDR3 is TGTGCCACCAGTGATGCGGGCAATAGCAATCAGCCCCAGCATTTT. It codes for CATSDAGNSNQPQHF. The V call is TRBV24-1, the J call TRBJ1-5; D is unclear. The V gene lost 3 bases and the J gene lost 0 bases, with 8 bases spanning the gap. CDR1 is KGHDR, CDR2 SFDVKD, per germline. The length of the CDR3 is 15 residues.

This clonotype was recorded many times. The J gene is TRBJ1-4, the V gene TRBV7-9; TRBD1 matches 7 bases. With 5 bases clipped from V and 8 bases from J, the junction kept 14 bases outside the gene matches. The CDR3 totals 16 residues. The germline V gene has CDR1 SEHNR and CDR2 FQNEAQ (reference sequence). The DNA for the CDR3 is TGTGCCAGCAGCACATCCGGGACAGCACAAAAGGAAAAACTGTTTTTT. Translation gives CASSTSGTAQKEKLFF.

This chain links TRBV2 with TRBJ1-6; D is unclear. Germline lookup yields CDR1 SNHLY and CDR2 FYNNEI. There are 14 residues in the CDR3. The ends were cut back, 4 bases at V and 3 bases at J, with 7 bases in the middle. This chain's CDR3 is CASSGQIYNSPLHF. CDR3 DNA sequence: TGTGCCAGCAGTGGGCAGATCTATAATTCACCCCTCCACTTT.

V gene TRBV12-3 or TRBV12-4 combines with J gene TRBJ2-3; tentatively, D is TRBD1 (6 bases). V was clipped by 9 bases and J by 4 bases, with 20 bases between them. The CDR3 runs 15 residues. The DNA for the CDR3 is TGTGCCAGTGGGCCGAGGAACAGGGTCCCAGATACGCAGTATTTT. This codes for CASGPRNRVPDTQYF.

This clonotype was seen many times. The CDR3 DNA follows: TGTGCCAGCAGCTTAAGACTACCAAACCCCGAGCAGTTCTTC. This translates into CASSLRLPNPEQFF. The chain uses TRBV7-8 and TRBJ2-1; tentative D call: TRBD2 (5 bases). This CDR3 is 14 amino acids long. CDR1 and CDR2 (germline): SGHVS, FQNEAQ. V lost 2 bases to trimming and J lost 10 bases, with 15 bases between them. Looking up the rest from reference TRBV7-8 and TRBJ2-1 gives the full variable domain: GAGVSQSPRYKVAKRGQDVALRCDPISGHVSLFWYQQALGQGPEFLTYFQNEAQLDKSGLPSDRFFAERPEGSVSTLKIQRTQQEDSAVYLCASSLRLPNPEQFFGPGTRLTVL.

This clonotype has a count of ten or more. This chain uses TRBV5-6 with TRBJ2-2; a weak D match, TRBD1 (6 bases). Germline V CDR1 and CDR2: SGHDT, YYEEEE. This CDR3 region has 16 residues. V lost 4 bases and J 8 bases, leaving 21 bases between the germline ends. The CDR3, as DNA: TGTGCCAGCAGCCATACTGGGACAAGAAGCAGAGGGGAGCTGTTTTTT. Amino acid sequence: CASSHTGTRSRGELFF.

This clonotype was seen more than once but under ten times. The chain has TRBV29-1 and TRBJ1-2, with a possible D match to TRBD1 (6 bases). CDR1 is SQVTM and CDR2 is ANQGSEA in the germline V gene. The CDR3 runs 13 residues. The CDR3 DNA follows: TGCAGTACACAGGGTTACGATAACTATGGCTACACCTTC. Amino acids: CSTQGYDNYGYTF.

This clonotype occurred many times. The rearrangement uses TRBV11-2 and TRBJ2-7, with 9 nucleotides matching TRBD1. V shed 5 bases and J 5 bases; nucleotides not matched to a gene: 10. Germline V CDR1 and CDR2: SGHAT, FQNNGV. The CDR3 extends over 15 amino acids. CDR3 sequence reads: CASSPTGTGTNEQYF. The CDR3, as DNA: TGTGCCAGCAGCCCAACCGGGACAGGGACTAACGAGCAGTACTTC.

This clonotype has just a few counts. The rearrangement links TRBV28 to TRBJ2-1, with 11 bases lining up with TRBD2. After removal of 5 bases from V and 15 bases from J, the junction contained 18 bases not matched to a gene. The CDR3 has 16 amino acids. The germline V gene encodes CDR1 MDHEN and CDR2 SYDVKM. CDR3 loop: CASSPLETSGSTYRFF. For the CDR3, the DNA is TGTGCCAGCAGTCCCCTCGAAACTAGCGGGAGTACTTACCGGTTCTTC.

There are a few counts of this clonotype. The genes are TRBV20-1 and TRBJ2-5, with TRBD1 as a possible D gene (7 bases). Germline V CDR1 and CDR2: DFQATT, SNEGSKA (reference sequence). V lost 5 bases to trimming and J lost 1 base, with 11 bases between them. CDR3 size: 13 residues. CDR3 amino acids: CSAAGQSQETQYF. The CDR3 DNA follows: TGCAGTGCTGCGGGACAGAGCCAAGAGACCCAGTACTTC.

This clonotype was observed at least ten times. The chain combines TRBV2 with TRBJ2-1; D gene unclear. Trimming cost V 1 base and J 0 bases, with 7 bases left between them. Germline V gives CDR1 SNHLY, CDR2 FYNNEI. The CDR3 has 15 residues. The CDR3 coding sequence is TGTGCCAGCAGTGAAGGGTTAAGCTCCTACAATGAGCAGTTCTTC. Its translation is CASSEGLSSYNEQFF.

The chain joins TRBV19 to TRBJ2-2; D is undetermined. The CDR3 contains 16 residues. Germline loops: CDR1 LNHDA, CDR2 SQIVND (reference sequence). V was shortened by 6 bases and J by 4 bases, with 18 bases between the two germline ends. CDR3 coding DNA: TGTGCCAGTAGCCTCTCCGAGCCGGTGTCCACCGGGGAGCTGTTTTTT. It yields the protein CASSLSEPVSTGELFF.

This clonotype was observed a few times. Here the CDR3 reads CASSPRGKGADTQYF. The DNA of the CDR3 is TGTGCCAGCAGCCCAAGGGGAAAGGGGGCAGATACGCAGTATTTT. The rearrangement uses TRBV7-9 and TRBJ2-3; maybe TRBD1 (6 bases). V gave up 5 bases and J gave up 4 bases, with 16 bases separating them. Germline V gives CDR1 SEHNR, CDR2 FQNEAQ (reference sequence). CDR3 length: 15 amino acids.

In its sample, this clonotype was seen once. This chain joins TRBV19 and TRBJ2-4; D is tentatively TRBD1 or TRBD2 (5 bases each). Looked up from germline, CDR1 is LNHDA and CDR2 is SQIVND (reference sequence). The CDR3 sequence is 14 residues long. V lost 7 bases and J lost 7, with 17 bases in between. CDR3 amino acids: CASTLAMGENIQYF. The CDR3 coding sequence is TGTGCCAGTACCCTTGCGATGGGGGAGAACATTCAGTACTTC.

In this sample, this clonotype turned up many times. This sequence joins TRBV5-5 and TRBJ1-4, with unresolved D. The V end was cut by 4 bases, the J end by 5 bases, with 12 bases between. The CDR3 extends over 14 amino acids. In germline, CDR1 is SGHKS, CDR2 YYEKEE (reference sequence). DNA for the CDR3: TGTGCCAGCAGCAATTGGACGGTGAATGAAAAACTGTTTTTT. As protein: CASSNWTVNEKLFF.

V is TRBV2 and J is TRBJ2-1; 8 nucleotides line up with TRBD1. Germline loops: CDR1 SNHLY, CDR2 FYNNEI. This CDR3 spans 13 amino acids. After removal of 4 bases from V and 8 bases from J, the junction contained 4 bases not matched to a gene. CDR3 sequence: CASSAQGADEQFF. In DNA, the CDR3 is TGTGCCAGCAGTGCCCAGGGGGCCGATGAGCAGTTCTTC.